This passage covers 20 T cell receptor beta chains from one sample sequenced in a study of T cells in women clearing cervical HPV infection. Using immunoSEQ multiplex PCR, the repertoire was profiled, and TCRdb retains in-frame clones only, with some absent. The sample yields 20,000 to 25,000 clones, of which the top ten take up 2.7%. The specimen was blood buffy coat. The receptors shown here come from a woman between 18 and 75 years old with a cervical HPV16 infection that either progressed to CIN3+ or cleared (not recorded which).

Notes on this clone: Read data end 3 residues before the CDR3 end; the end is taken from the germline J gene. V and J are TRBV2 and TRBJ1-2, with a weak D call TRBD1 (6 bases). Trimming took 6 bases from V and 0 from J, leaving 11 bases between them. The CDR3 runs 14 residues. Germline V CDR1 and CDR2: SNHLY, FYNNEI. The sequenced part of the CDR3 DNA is TGTGCCAGCAGGCCGGGACACGCTAACTATGGC. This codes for CASRPGHANYG. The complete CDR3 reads CASRPGHANYGYTF.

CDR3 bases read: TGTGCCAGTAGTTCGGGGGGCTATCAGCCC. This gives the protein CASSSGGYQP. The full CDR3 is CASSSGGYQPQHF. The chain carries TRBV19 and TRBJ1-5; TRBD1 might be the D (6 bases). Read coverage stops 3 residues before the CDR3 terminus; the germline J gene supplies the remainder. The CDR3 is 13 amino acids. Trimming removed 5 bases from V and 5 bases from J, with 10 bases in between. CDR1 LNHDA and CDR2 SQIVND come from the germline V gene (reference sequence).

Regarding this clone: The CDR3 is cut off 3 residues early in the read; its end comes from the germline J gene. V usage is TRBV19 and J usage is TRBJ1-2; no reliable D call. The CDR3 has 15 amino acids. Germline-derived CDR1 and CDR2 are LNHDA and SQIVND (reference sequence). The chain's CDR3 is CASSIGSGPSYDYTF. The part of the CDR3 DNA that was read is TGTGCCAGTAGTATAGGGAGCGGACCGTCCTACGAC.

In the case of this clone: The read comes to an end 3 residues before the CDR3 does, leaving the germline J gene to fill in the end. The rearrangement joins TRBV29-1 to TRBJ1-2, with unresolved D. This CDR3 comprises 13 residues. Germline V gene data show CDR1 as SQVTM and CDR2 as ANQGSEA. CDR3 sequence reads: CSVGAGVADTYTF. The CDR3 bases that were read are TGCAGCGTTGGTGCGGGAGTGGCAGATACC.

The CDR3 spells CASSLGTGLEAFF. The CDR3 DNA, read in part, is TGCGCCAGCAGCCTGGGGACAGGACTTGAA. The chain couples TRBV5-1 to TRBJ1-1; 8 bases are a match to TRBD1. The read finishes 3 residues shy of the CDR3 end, and the germline J gene is used to complete it. Germline CDR1 is SGHRS and CDR2 is YFSETQ. J was trimmed by 7 bases and V by 4 bases; bases with no gene match: 6. The CDR3 totals 13 residues.

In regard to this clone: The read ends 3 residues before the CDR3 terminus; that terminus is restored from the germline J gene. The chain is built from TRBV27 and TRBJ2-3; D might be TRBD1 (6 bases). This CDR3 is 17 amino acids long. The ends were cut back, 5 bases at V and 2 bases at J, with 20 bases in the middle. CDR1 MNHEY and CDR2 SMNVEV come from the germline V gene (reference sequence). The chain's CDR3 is CASSADRPRGLTDTQYF. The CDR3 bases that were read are TGTGCCAGCAGTGCCGACAGGCCTCGAGGGCTCACAGATACG.

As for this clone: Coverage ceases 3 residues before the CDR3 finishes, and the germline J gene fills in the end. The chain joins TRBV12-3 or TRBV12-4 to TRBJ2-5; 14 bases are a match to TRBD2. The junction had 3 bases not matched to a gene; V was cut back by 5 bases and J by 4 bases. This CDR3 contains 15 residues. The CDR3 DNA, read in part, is TGTGCCAGCAGTCTGACTAGCGGGAGGGGAGAGACC. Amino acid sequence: CASSLTSGRGET. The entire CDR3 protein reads CASSLTSGRGETQYF.

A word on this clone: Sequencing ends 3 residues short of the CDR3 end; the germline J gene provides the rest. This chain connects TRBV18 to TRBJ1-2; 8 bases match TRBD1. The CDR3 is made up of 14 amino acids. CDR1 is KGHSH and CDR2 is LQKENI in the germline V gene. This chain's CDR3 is CASSPDPGGRDYTF. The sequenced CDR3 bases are TGTGCCAGCTCACCAGATCCAGGGGGCAGAGAC.

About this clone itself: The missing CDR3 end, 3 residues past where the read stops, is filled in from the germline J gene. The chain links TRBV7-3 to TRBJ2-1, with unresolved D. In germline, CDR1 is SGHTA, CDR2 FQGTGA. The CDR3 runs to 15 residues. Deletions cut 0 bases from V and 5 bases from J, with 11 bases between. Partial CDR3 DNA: TGTGCCAGCAGCTTAACCGGTCTTACCGACAATGAG. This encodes CASSLTGLTDNE. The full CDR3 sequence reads CASSLTGLTDNEQFF. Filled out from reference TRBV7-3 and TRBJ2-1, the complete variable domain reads GAGVSQTPSNKVTEKGKYVELRCDPISGHTALYWYRQSLGQGPEFLIYFQGTGAADDSGLPNDRFFAVRPEGSVSTLKIQRTERGDSAVYLCASSLTGLTDNEQFFGPGTRLTVL.

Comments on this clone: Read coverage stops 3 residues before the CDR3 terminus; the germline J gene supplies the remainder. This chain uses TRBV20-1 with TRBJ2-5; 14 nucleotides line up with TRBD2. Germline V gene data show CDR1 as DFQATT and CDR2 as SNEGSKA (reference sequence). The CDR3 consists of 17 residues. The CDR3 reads CSAIIPGLAGVGETQYF. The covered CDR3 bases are TGCAGTGCCATTATTCCGGGACTAGCGGGAGTCGGAGAAACC.

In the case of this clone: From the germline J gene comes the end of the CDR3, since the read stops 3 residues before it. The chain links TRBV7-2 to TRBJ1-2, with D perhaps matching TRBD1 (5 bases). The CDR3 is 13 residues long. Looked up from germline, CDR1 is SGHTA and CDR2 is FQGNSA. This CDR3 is CASSLGTSSDYTF. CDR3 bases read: TGTGCCAGCAGCCTCGGGACTAGCAGCGAC.

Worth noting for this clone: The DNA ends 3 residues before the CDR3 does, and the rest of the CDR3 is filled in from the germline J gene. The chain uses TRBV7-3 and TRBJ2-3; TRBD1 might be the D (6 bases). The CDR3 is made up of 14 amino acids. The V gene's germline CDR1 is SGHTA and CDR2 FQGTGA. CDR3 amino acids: CASSLGTHQETQYF. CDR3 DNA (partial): TGTGCCAGCAGCTTAGGGACACACCAAGAGACG.

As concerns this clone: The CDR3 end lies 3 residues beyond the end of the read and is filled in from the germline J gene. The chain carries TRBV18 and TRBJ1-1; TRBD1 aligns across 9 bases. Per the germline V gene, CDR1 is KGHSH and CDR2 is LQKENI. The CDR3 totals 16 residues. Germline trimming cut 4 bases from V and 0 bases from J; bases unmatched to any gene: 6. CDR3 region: CASSRGQGPMNTEAFF. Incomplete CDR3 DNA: TGTGCCAGCTCACGAGGACAGGGGCCGATGAACACTGAA.

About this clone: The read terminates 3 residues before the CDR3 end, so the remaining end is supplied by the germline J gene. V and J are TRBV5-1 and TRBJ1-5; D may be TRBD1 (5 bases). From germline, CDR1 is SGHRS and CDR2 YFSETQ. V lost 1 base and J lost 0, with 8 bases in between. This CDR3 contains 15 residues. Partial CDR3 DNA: TGCGCCAGCAGCTTGAATGGGGCTAGCAATCAGCCC. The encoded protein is CASSLNGASNQP. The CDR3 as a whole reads CASSLNGASNQPQHF.

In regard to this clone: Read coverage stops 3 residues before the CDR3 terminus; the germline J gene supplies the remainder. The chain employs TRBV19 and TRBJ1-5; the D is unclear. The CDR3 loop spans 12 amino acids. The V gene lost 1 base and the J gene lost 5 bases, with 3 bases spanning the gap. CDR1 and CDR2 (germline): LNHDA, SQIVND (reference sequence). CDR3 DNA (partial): TGTGCCAGTAGTATAGTAGATCAGCCC. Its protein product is CASSIVDQP. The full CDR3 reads CASSIVDQPQHF. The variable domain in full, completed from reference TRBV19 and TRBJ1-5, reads DGGITQSPKYLFRKEGQNVTLSCEQNLNHDAMYWYRQDPGQGLRLIYYSQIVNDFQKGDIAEGYSVSREKKESFPLTVTSAQKNPTAFYLCASSIVDQPQHFGDGTRLSIL.

CDR3 DNA, as far as it was read: TGTGCCAGTAGTATACGACAGGGAGATCAGCCC. This codes for CASSIRQGDQP. In full, the CDR3 is CASSIRQGDQPQHF. The chain combines TRBV19 with TRBJ1-5, with 7 bases matching TRBD1. The CDR3 goes on 3 residues after the read ends, and that part is filled in from the germline J gene. The CDR3 is 14 amino acids. With 2 bases clipped from V and 5 bases from J, the junction kept 3 bases outside the gene matches. Germline CDR1 reads LNHDA; CDR2 reads SQIVND (reference sequence).

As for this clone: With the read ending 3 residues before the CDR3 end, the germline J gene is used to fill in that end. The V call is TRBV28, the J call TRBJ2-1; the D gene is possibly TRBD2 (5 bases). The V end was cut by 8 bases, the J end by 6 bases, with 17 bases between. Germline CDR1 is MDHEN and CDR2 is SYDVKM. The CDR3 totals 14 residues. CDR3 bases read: TGTGCCAGCGACCCCTTATCAGGAGGCAATGAG. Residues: CASDPLSGGNE. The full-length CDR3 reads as CASDPLSGGNEQFF.

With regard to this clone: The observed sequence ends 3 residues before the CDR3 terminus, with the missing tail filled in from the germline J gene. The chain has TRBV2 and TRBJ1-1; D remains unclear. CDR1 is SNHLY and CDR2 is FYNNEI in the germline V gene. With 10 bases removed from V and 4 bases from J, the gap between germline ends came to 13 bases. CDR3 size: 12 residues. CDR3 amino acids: CANTGRITEAFF. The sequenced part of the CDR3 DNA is TGTGCCAACACGGGGAGGATCACTGAA.

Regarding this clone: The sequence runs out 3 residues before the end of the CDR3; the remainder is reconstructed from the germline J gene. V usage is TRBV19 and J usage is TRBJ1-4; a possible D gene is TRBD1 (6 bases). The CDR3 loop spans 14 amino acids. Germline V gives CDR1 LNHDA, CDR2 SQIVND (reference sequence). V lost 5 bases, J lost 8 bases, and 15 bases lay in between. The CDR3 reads CASSPGAAKEKLFF. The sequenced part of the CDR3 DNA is TGTGCCAGTAGTCCAGGGGCCGCCAAGGAAAAA.

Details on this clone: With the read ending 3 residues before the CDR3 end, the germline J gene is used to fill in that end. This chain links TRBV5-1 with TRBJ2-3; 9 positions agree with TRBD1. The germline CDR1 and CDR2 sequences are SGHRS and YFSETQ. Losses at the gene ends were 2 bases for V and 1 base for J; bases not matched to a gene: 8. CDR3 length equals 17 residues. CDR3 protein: CASSLKVRDRGTDTQYF. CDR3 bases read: TGCGCCAGCAGCTTAAAAGTTCGGGACAGGGGCACAGATACG.